The 16 T cell receptor beta chains below all came from one sample that was sequenced in a study of T cells in Graves' hyperthyroidism and ophthalmopathy. Researchers amplified the TCR beta CDR3 regions from RNA transcripts. Using the HTBI primer set, a first-round RT-PCR was run on the TCR CDR3. TCRdb re-called the multiplex PCR reads with MiXCR, one entry per CDR3 protein. The table lists hundreds of thousands of distinct CDR3 sequences, roughly 20% of them singletons. Sequencing was carried out using blood. These receptors all come from a young man with Graves' ophthalmopathy.

This clonotype came up a few times. The gene calls are TRBV12-3 or TRBV12-4 and TRBJ2-6; D not resolved. With 4 bases removed from V and 1 base from J, the gap between germline ends came to 8 bases. The CDR3 covers 15 residues. CDR3 protein: CASSYGSSGANVLTF. The CDR3 DNA follows: TGTGCCAGCAGTTACGGAAGTTCTGGGGCCAACGTCCTGACTTTC.

This clonotype has at least ten counts. V gene TRBV28 combines with J gene TRBJ2-5, with D maybe TRBD2 (5 bases). CDR3 size: 13 residues. The germline V gene encodes CDR1 MDHEN and CDR2 SYDVKM. V lost 3 bases to trimming and J lost 4 bases, with 9 bases between them. CDR3 amino acids: CASSFGSRETQYF. The CDR3 DNA reads TGTGCCAGCAGTTTTGGGAGTAGAGAGACCCAGTACTTC. Combining the CDR3 with reference TRBV28 and TRBJ2-5 gives the whole variable domain DVKVTQSSRYLVKRTGEKVFLECVQDMDHENMFWYRQDPGLGLRLIYFSYDVKMKEKGDIPEGYSVSREKKERFSLILESASTNQTSMYLCASSFGSRETQYFGPGTRLLVL.

As regards this clonotype: A much larger clone lies one base from this, so it may be a read error. V usage is TRBV7-8 and J usage is TRBJ2-3, with D possibly matching TRBD1 (7 bases). The V gene lost 8 bases and the J gene lost 6 bases, with 27 bases spanning the gap. Germline loops: CDR1 SGHVS, CDR2 FQNEAQ. The CDR3 sequence is 17 residues long. CDR3 sequence (DNA): TGTGCCAGCGGTCTTCCGGAGGGGGCGCATTCAGGGGATACGCAGTATTTT. Translating it yields CASGLPEGAHSGDTQYF.

This clonotype was observed many times. The rearrangement links TRBV15 to TRBJ2-5; D may be TRBD2 (7 bases). The V gene lost 4 bases and the J gene lost 0 bases, with 12 bases spanning the gap. Per the germline V gene, CDR1 is LNHNV and CDR2 is YYDKDF (reference sequence). This CDR3 is built from 15 residues. The DNA for the CDR3 is TGTGCCACCAGCATAAGCGGGACAAACCAAGAGACCCAGTACTTC. It codes for CATSISGTNQETQYF.

There are a few counts of this clonotype. The chain is built from TRBV6-1 and TRBJ1-2, with 8 bases identical to TRBD1. Germline CDR1 MNHNS, CDR2 SASEGT. The CDR3 length is 13 residues. The V segment lost 7 bases and the J segment 8 bases; nucleotides outside the gene matches: 9. The CDR3 reads CASKDRATGGYTF. Here the CDR3 DNA reads TGTGCCAGCAAGGACAGGGCGACGGGAGGCTACACCTTC.

In its sample, this clonotype was seen many times. The CDR3, as DNA: TGTGCCAGCAGCTTAGCTGGGGCCAACGAGCAGTACTTC. This gives the protein CASSLAGANEQYF. The chain carries TRBV11-2 and TRBJ2-7; D is perhaps TRBD1 (5 bases). V dropped 1 base and J dropped 5 bases, with 9 bases sitting between them. CDR1 is SGHAT, CDR2 FQNNGV, per germline. This CDR3 has 13 residues.

The chain is built from TRBV14 and TRBJ2-1; either TRBD1 or TRBD2 may fit D (5 bases each). The CDR3 is made up of 13 amino acids. Trimming removed 4 bases from V and 8 bases from J, with 12 bases in between. The germline V gene encodes CDR1 SGHDN and CDR2 FVKESK. CDR3 DNA sequence: TGTGCCAGCAGCCGAGGGACGGAATATGAGCAGTTCTTC. Translating it yields CASSRGTEYEQFF. The variable domain in full, with the rest retrieved from reference TRBV14 and TRBJ2-1, is EAGVTQFPSHSVIEKGQTVTLRCDPISGHDNLYWYRRVMGKEIKFLLHFVKESKQDESGMPNNRFLAERTGGTYSTLKVQPAELEDSGVYFCASSRGTEYEQFFGPGTRLTVL.

V is TRBV29-1 and J is TRBJ2-5, with a tentative D call TRBD2 (5 bases). V shed 0 bases and J shed 2 bases, with 13 bases lying between them. Germline-derived CDR1 and CDR2 are SQVTM and ANQGSEA. This CDR3 comprises 15 residues. This chain's CDR3 is CSVEDWRTGQETQYF. In DNA form, the CDR3 reads TGCAGCGTTGAAGACTGGAGGACCGGACAAGAGACCCAGTACTTC. The full variable domain, its missing parts supplied by reference TRBV29-1 and TRBJ2-5, is SAVISQKPSRDICQRGTSLTIQCQVDSQVTMMFWYRQQPGQSLTLIATANQGSEATYESGFVIDKFPISRPNLTFSTLTVSNMSPEDSSIYLCSVEDWRTGQETQYFGPGTRLLVL.

The chain couples TRBV6-1 to TRBJ2-1; 11 nucleotides line up with TRBD2. J was trimmed by 6 bases and V by 2 bases; bases with no gene match: 3. The germline gives CDR1 MNHNS, CDR2 SASEGT. The CDR3 sequence is 15 residues long. The CDR3 loop is CASSESTSGSNEQFF. CDR3 DNA sequence: TGTGCCAGCAGTGAAAGTACTAGCGGGAGCAATGAGCAGTTCTTC.

This clonotype was seen ten or more times. The chain carries TRBV3-1 and TRBJ1-3; D unclear. This CDR3 contains 14 residues. Germline V gives CDR1 LGHDT, CDR2 YNNKEL (reference sequence). Trimming cost V 1 base and J 2 bases, with 6 bases left between them. CDR3 in amino acids: CASSQGLTGNTIYF. The CDR3 nucleotides are TGTGCCAGCAGCCAAGGCTTAACTGGAAACACCATATATTTT.

This clonotype was detected only a few times. This rearrangement joins TRBV29-1 to TRBJ2-5, with D perhaps matching TRBD1 (6 bases). The CDR3 covers 16 residues. Germline loops: CDR1 SQVTM, CDR2 ANQGSEA. V was shortened by 0 bases and J by 3 bases, with 17 bases between the two germline ends. CDR3 DNA: TGCAGCGTTGAAGATCTGGACAGCCGCAGAGAAGAGACCCAGTACTTC. This gives the protein CSVEDLDSRREETQYF.

This clonotype has just a few counts. The chain couples TRBV20-1 to TRBJ1-5; 8 bases match TRBD1. J lost 5 bases, V lost 0 bases, and 9 bases had no gene match. In germline, CDR1 is DFQATT, CDR2 SNEGSKA (reference sequence). This CDR3 region has 16 residues. CDR3 nucleotide sequence: TGCAGTGCTAGAGACAGGGGGCCTTATTCCGATCAGCCCCAGCATTTT. Residues: CSARDRGPYSDQPQHF.

The table lists this clonotype with a few counts. The chain links TRBV5-1 to TRBJ2-7, with D perhaps given as TRBD1 or TRBD2 (6 bases each). Germline V gene data show CDR1 as SGHRS and CDR2 as YFSETQ. The V gene lost 2 bases and the J gene lost 0 bases, with 12 bases spanning the gap. The length of the CDR3 is 15 residues. CDR3 nucleotide sequence: TGCGCCAGCAGCTTCGGGGGCTTGAACTCCTACGAGCAGTACTTC. The encoded protein is CASSFGGLNSYEQYF.

This clonotype has just a few counts. The rearrangement links TRBV10-2 to TRBJ2-4; TRBD2 matches at 14 bases. Germline-derived CDR1 and CDR2 are WSHSY and SAAADI. This CDR3 region has 16 residues. With 6 bases clipped from V and 7 bases from J, the junction kept 8 bases outside the gene matches. The CDR3 coding sequence is TGCGCCAGCAGCACCGGGACTAGCGGGAGAAGGAACATTCAGTACTTC. Translating it yields CASSTGTSGRRNIQYF.

The chain couples TRBV3-1 to TRBJ2-4, with D uncertain. The CDR3 is made up of 15 amino acids. Trimming cost V 8 bases and J 4 bases, with 18 bases left between them. Germline V lookup: CDR1 LGHDT, CDR2 YNNKEL (reference sequence). The CDR3 region has the DNA TGTGCCAGCTCCTGGACGGACGGTAATAAAAACATTCAGTACTTC. This encodes CASSWTDGNKNIQYF. The entire variable domain, with the rest obtained from reference TRBV3-1 and TRBJ2-4, is as follows: DTAVSQTPKYLVTQMGNDKSIKCEQNLGHDTMYWYKQDSKKFLKIMFSYNNKELIINETVPNRFSPKSPDKAHLNLHINSLELGDSAVYFCASSWTDGNKNIQYFGAGTRLSVL.

The chain is built from TRBV29-1 and TRBJ2-4, with 10 positions matching TRBD2. J gave up 0 bases and V 1 base, and 9 bases lay outside the gene matches. The CDR3 extends over 18 amino acids. The germline V gene has CDR1 SQVTM and CDR2 ANQGSEA. Here the CDR3 reads CSVEARLAGERAKNIQYF. In DNA form, the CDR3 reads TGCAGCGTTGAAGCCCGCCTAGCGGGAGAGCGAGCCAAAAACATTCAGTACTTC.